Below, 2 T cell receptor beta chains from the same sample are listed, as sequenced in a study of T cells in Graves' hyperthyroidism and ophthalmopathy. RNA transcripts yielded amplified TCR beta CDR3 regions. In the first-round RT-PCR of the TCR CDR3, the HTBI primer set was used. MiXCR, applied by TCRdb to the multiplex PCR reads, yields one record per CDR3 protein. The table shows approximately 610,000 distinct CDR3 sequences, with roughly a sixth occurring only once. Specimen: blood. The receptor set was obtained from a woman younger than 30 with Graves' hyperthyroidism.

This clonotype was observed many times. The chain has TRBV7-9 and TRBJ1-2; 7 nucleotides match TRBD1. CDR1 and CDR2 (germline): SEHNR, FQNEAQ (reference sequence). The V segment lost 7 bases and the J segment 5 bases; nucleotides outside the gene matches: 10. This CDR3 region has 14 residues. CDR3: CASNVAGTEYGYTF. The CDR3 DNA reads TGTGCCAGCAACGTGGCCGGGACAGAGTATGGCTACACCTTC. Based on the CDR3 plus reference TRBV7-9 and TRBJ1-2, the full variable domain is DTGVSQNPRHKITKRGQNVTFRCDPISEHNRLYWYRQTLGQGPEFLTYFQNEAQLEKSRLLSDRFSAERPKGSFSTLEIQRTEQGDSAMYLCASNVAGTEYGYTFGSGTRLTVV.

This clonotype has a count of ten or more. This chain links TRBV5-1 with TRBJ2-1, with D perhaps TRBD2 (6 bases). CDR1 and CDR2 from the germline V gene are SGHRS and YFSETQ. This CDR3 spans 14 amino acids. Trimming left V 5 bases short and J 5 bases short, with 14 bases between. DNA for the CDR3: TGCGCCAGCAGAGGTCTAGCGTCCAACAATGAGCAGTTCTTC. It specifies CASRGLASNNEQFF.